A selection of T cell receptor beta chains follows, all from one sample in a study of regulatory T cells in long-lasting Graves disease. TCRdb ran MiXCR on the multiplex PCR reads and lists one entry per CDR3 protein. The sample gives about 350,000 distinct CDR3 sequences, over 15% of which show up once; 25% to 30% is in the top ten. These records were also assigned to another study, of T cells in Graves' hyperthyroidism and ophthalmopathy.

This sample comprised peripheral blood mononuclear cells (PBMCs), obtained at new diagnosis, from a patient treated with antithyroid drugs. These receptors were collected from a man aged 35 to 55 with Graves disease. Each CDR3 is given with its conserved first and last residue. D genes are given only for firm matches. Size values are once, few and many counts, or a class for expanded clones, and some rows have none.

CDR3nt,CDR3aa,v_gene,j_gene,abundance,d_gene
TGTGCCAGCTCACCTACTAGCGGGGGATCCGGGACCCAGTACTTC,CASSPTSGGSGTQYF,TRBV18,TRBJ2-5,.,TRBD2
TGTGCCAGCAGCCGAGGGGTAGCAACTAATGAAAAACTGTTTTTT,CASSRGVATNEKLFF,TRBV12-3/TRBV12-4,TRBJ1-4,many,.
TGTGCCAGCAGCTTCATGGCAGATACGCAGTATTTT,CASSFMADTQYF,TRBV11-2,TRBJ2-3,many,.
TGTGCCACCACCAGGGCACGGGGGGCATACGAGCAGTACTTC,CATTRARGAYEQYF,TRBV7-8,TRBJ2-7,.,.
TGCGCCAGCAGCTTGGGAATAGGTGGGAATTCACCCCTCCACTTT,CASSLGIGGNSPLHF,TRBV5-1,TRBJ1-6,few,.
TGTGCCAGTAGTAGACCCACGGACACCGGGGAGCTGTTTTTT,CASSRPTDTGELFF,TRBV19,TRBJ2-2,.,.
TGTGCCAGCAGCCCCCAACAGGGGGATCAGCCCCAGCATTTT,CASSPQQGDQPQHF,TRBV28,TRBJ1-5,few,TRBD1
TGTGCCAGCAGCTCAAGCGGGGCTGGCACAGATACGCAGTATTTT,CASSSSGAGTDTQYF,TRBV7-9,TRBJ2-3,.,TRBD2
TGCGCCAGCAGGACCACACCGGGAGGCGATGAGCAGTTCTTC,CASRTTPGGDEQFF,TRBV5-1,TRBJ2-1,many,TRBD2
TGTGCCAGCAGGAGAGGCGGTGAGACCCAGTACTTC,CASRRGGETQYF,TRBV2,TRBJ2-5,many,.
TGTGCCAGCAGACGTAGGACAGGGCCTCAAGAGACCCAGTACTTC,CASRRRTGPQETQYF,TRBV6-2/TRBV6-3,TRBJ2-5,many,TRBD1
TGCAGCGGCGTTCTTAGCGGGGGAACTGATACGCAGTATTTT,CSGVLSGGTDTQYF,TRBV29-1,TRBJ2-3,many,TRBD2
TGTGCCAGCAGAACGGGGGGGAATAGCAATCAGCCCCAGCATTTT,CASRTGGNSNQPQHF,TRBV28,TRBJ1-5,.,.
TGCAGCGTTGAAACGGGCACTGAAGCTTTCTTT,CSVETGTEAFF,TRBV29-1,TRBJ1-1,.,.
TGCAGTGCTAGAGATCCTAGCGGGGGGGCGAAGTGGTGGGAGACCCAGTACTTC,CSARDPSGGAKWWETQYF,TRBV20-1,TRBJ2-5,many,TRBD2
TGTGCCAGCAGCCAATACAGGGGTGTGAGGACCGGGGAGCTGTTTTTT,CASSQYRGVRTGELFF,TRBV3-1,TRBJ2-2,many,TRBD1
TGTGCCAGTAGTATAGGGCGTGGCACAGATACGCAGTATTTT,CASSIGRGTDTQYF,TRBV19,TRBJ2-3,.,.
TGCGCCAGCAGCCAAGAAGTCTCGGTCACTGAAGCTTTCTTT,CASSQEVSVTEAFF,TRBV4-1,TRBJ1-1,.,.
TGCAGTGCTTTAACGGGGGGCGGGGGAGATGAGCAGTTCTTC,CSALTGGGGDEQFF,TRBV20-1,TRBJ2-1,few,.
TGTGCCAGCAGTCGGGACAGGGGGCGCATCGAGACCCAGTACTTC,CASSRDRGRIETQYF,TRBV28,TRBJ2-5,many,TRBD1
TGTGCCAGCAGCTCCCCCGGGACAGTGAACACTGAAGCTTTCTTT,CASSSPGTVNTEAFF,TRBV9,TRBJ1-1,.,TRBD1
TGTGCCAGCAGCCAAGGCTCTCAAGGGATTGGGACGATGAACACTGAAGCTTTCTTT,CASSQGSQGIGTMNTEAFF,TRBV3-1,TRBJ1-1,.,.
TGCAGTGCTAGAGTATGGGGACAGTACGAGCAGTACTTC,CSARVWGQYEQYF,TRBV20-1,TRBJ2-7,many,TRBD1
TGTGCCAGCAGCGCAACCGGGACAGGGGATGTAGAGGAGTTC,CASSATGTGDVEEF,TRBV9,TRBJ2-1,.,TRBD1
TGTGCCATCAGTGAGCTGATGACAGGGAACCCTTCACCCCTCCACTTT,CAISELMTGNPSPLHF,TRBV10-3,TRBJ1-6,few,TRBD1
TGTGCCAGCAGCTTGGGTCCCGATAATGAGCAGTTCTTC,CASSLGPDNEQFF,TRBV7-3,TRBJ2-1,many,.
TGTGCCAGCAGCCCTGGAATTGGCTACACCTTC,CASSPGIGYTF,TRBV12-3/TRBV12-4,TRBJ1-2,many,.
TGTGCCATCAGCGACGACAGGGTGGGAAACACCGGGGAGCTGTTTTTT,CAISDDRVGNTGELFF,TRBV10-3,TRBJ2-2,few,TRBD1
TGCAGCGTTGAAGATACCCTGAACACTGAAGCTTTCTTT,CSVEDTLNTEAFF,TRBV29-1,TRBJ1-1,few,.
TGTGCCAGCCTCGACGCAGGGTCCTCTGGAAACACCATATATTTT,CASLDAGSSGNTIYF,TRBV28,TRBJ1-3,few,.
TGTGCCAGCAGCGCCGACAGATTCACAGATACGCAGTATTTT,CASSADRFTDTQYF,TRBV2,TRBJ2-3,many,.
TGCAGCGTTGAAGAGGCTAGCGGGGGATACAATGAGCAGTTCTTC,CSVEEASGGYNEQFF,TRBV29-1,TRBJ2-1,many,TRBD2
TGTGCCAGCAGGGTGACAGGGCCCAAAAACATTCAGTACTTC,CASRVTGPKNIQYF,TRBV6-1,TRBJ2-4,few,TRBD1
TGCGCCAGCAGCTTGGATGGAGGACTAGCGGCGTACGAGCAGTACTTC,CASSLDGGLAAYEQYF,TRBV5-1,TRBJ2-7,many,TRBD2
TGTGCCAGCAGCTTGGTCTCTCCGGAGGCCGCTGGGGGATCTGGGGCCAACGTCCTGACTTTC,CASSLVSPEAAGGSGANVLTF,TRBV7-6,TRBJ2-6,.,.
TGTGCCAGCAGCGTATCGCCGGGCCAAGAGACCCAGTACTTC,CASSVSPGQETQYF,TRBV9,TRBJ2-5,many,.
TGTGCCAGCAGCCAAGCCGGGACAGAACTTTCACCCCTCCACTTT,CASSQAGTELSPLHF,TRBV2,TRBJ1-6,few,TRBD1
TGCAGTGCTAGAAGGTATGGCGGACCCAGCACAGATACGCAGTATTTT,CSARRYGGPSTDTQYF,TRBV20-1,TRBJ2-3,many,.
TGTGCCAGCAGCATCACAGGGGGATACAATGAGCAGTTCTTC,CASSITGGYNEQFF,TRBV28,TRBJ2-1,many,TRBD1
TGTGCCACCAGCAGAGGGGGGACAGGGGGGAATGAGCAGTTCTTC,CATSRGGTGGNEQFF,TRBV15,TRBJ2-1,many,TRBD1
TGTGCCAGCAGTAGCGGGGGGCAGGGGTGGGAGACCCAGTACTTC,CASSSGGQGWETQYF,TRBV12-3/TRBV12-4,TRBJ2-5,.,TRBD2
TGTGCCTGGACCCCGTCACAGGGAGAGCAGTACTTC,CAWTPSQGEQYF,TRBV30,TRBJ2-7,many,.
TGTGCCAGCAGCCAATTGGGGGCTCTGGACTATGGCTACACCTTC,CASSQLGALDYGYTF,TRBV3-1,TRBJ1-2,few,.
TGTGCCAGCAGTAGTGGGCCGGGACGAAATGGCTACACCTTC,CASSSGPGRNGYTF,TRBV28,TRBJ1-2,.,.
TGTGCCAGCAGAACACAGGGTTCCACTGAAGCTTTCTTT,CASRTQGSTEAFF,TRBV5-5,TRBJ1-1,many,.
TGTGCCAGCAGCAGTGTCAGGGCGCAAGAGACCCAGTACTTC,CASSSVRAQETQYF,TRBV7-9,TRBJ2-5,many,.
TGTGCCGCCCCGAGTGACGGGCCTTTCCGCAGGGGCCAGCGGGGGAACACTGAAGCTTTCTTT,CAAPSDGPFRRGQRGNTEAFF,TRBV28,TRBJ1-1,many,.
TGCAGTGCTAGGTCGGACAGATCCTACGAGCAGTACTTC,CSARSDRSYEQYF,TRBV20-1,TRBJ2-7,many,.
TGTGCCAGTAGTACACGGACAGGATCGCGGGGGGCCAACGTCCTGACTTTC,CASSTRTGSRGANVLTF,TRBV19,TRBJ2-6,few,TRBD1
TGTGCCAGCAGTTTATTTTTCGGTTTTAGCGCCGGGGAGCTGTTTTTT,CASSLFFGFSAGELFF,TRBV12-3/TRBV12-4,TRBJ2-2,few,.
TGTGCCAGCAGCTTCACTAGCGGTGAGCTGTTTTTT,CASSFTSGELFF,TRBV9,TRBJ2-2,.,TRBD2
TGCGCCAGCAGCATCCTAGCGGGCGGCTCCTACGAGCAGTACTTC,CASSILAGGSYEQYF,TRBV5-1,TRBJ2-7,few,TRBD2
TGTGCCAGCAGTTACCGTGGAGGGTTCGCGCAGTATTTT,CASSYRGGFAQYF,TRBV6-2/TRBV6-3,TRBJ2-3,many,.
TGTGCCAGCAGCCAGAACCCGGGTCTGAACACCGGGGAGCTGTTTTTT,CASSQNPGLNTGELFF,TRBV4-2,TRBJ2-2,few,.
TGTGCCAGCAGCCAAGAGCTACTAGCGGGAGTTAATGAGCAGTTCTTC,CASSQELLAGVNEQFF,TRBV4-2,TRBJ2-1,few,TRBD2
TGTGCCAGCAGCTTAGTTAGCGGCACCTCTGGAAACACCATATATTTT,CASSLVSGTSGNTIYF,TRBV7-9,TRBJ1-3,many,.
TGCGCCAGCAGCCGAATAAGTAACACCGGGGAGCTGTTTTTT,CASSRISNTGELFF,TRBV4-3,TRBJ2-2,.,.
TGTGCCAGCACGAGATGGGGGGTCTCCTACAATGAGCAGTTCTTC,CASTRWGVSYNEQFF,TRBV6-7,TRBJ2-1,once,.